This is a list of T cell receptor beta chains from one sample in a study of TIL therapy for anti-PD-1-resistant metastatic lung cancer. Libraries were prepared by immunoSEQ multiplex PCR; TCRdb keeps only in-frame clonotypes and omits some of them. The table lists some 52,000 clones, 79% of them singletons. This sample comprised blood, obtained at baseline. All receptors come from a woman between 25 and 85 years old with non-small cell lung cancer. Each CDR3 is given with its conserved first and last residue. A D gene is named only where the DNA matches it firmly. Part of the rows lack a size; the others show once, few, many or a class for expanded clones.

cdr3_aa cdr3_nt v_call d_call clone_size j_call
CASSLWELAGGPGELFF TGTGCCAGCAGTTTGTGGGAGCTGGCGGGAGGTCCCGGGGAGCTGTTTTTT TRBV28 TRBD2 - TRBJ2-2
CASSDYGFWVGGYTF TGTGCCAGCAGTGACTATGGTTTCTGGGTCGGAGGCTACACCTTC TRBV2 - - TRBJ1-2
CAISEARPGGNEQFF TGTGCCATCAGTGAGGCCCGCCCAGGTGGTAATGAGCAGTTCTTC TRBV10-3 - - TRBJ2-1
CASSRLTSGGNIQYF TGTGCCAGCAGTCGCCTGACTAGCGGAGGAAACATTCAGTACTTC TRBV2 TRBD2 - TRBJ2-4
CASSERAGLAETYNEQFF TGTGCCAGCAGTGAAAGAGCTGGACTAGCGGAGACCTACAATGAGCAGTTCTTC TRBV2 TRBD2 - TRBJ2-1
CASGATENTEAFF TGTGCCAGCGGTGCTACAGAGAACACTGAAGCTTTCTTT TRBV2 - - TRBJ1-1
CASRPGLAGAEQYF TGTGCCAGCAGACCGGGACTAGCGGGGGCCGAGCAGTACTTC TRBV2 TRBD2 - TRBJ2-7
CASSPVSGSYEQYF TGTGCCAGCAGCCCCGTAAGCGGGAGCTACGAGCAGTACTTC TRBV11-2 TRBD2 - TRBJ2-7
CASSLLAGGNYEQYF TGTGCCAGCAGCTTACTAGCGGGAGGGAACTACGAGCAGTACTTC TRBV7-2 TRBD2 - TRBJ2-7
CASSLGGGLSNYGYTF TGTGCCAGCAGCTTAGGGGGGGGACTCTCGAACTATGGCTACACCTTC TRBV13 - - TRBJ1-2
CASSLSRTGTQYF TGTGCCAGCAGTTTATCCCGGACCGGCACGCAGTATTTT TRBV27 - once TRBJ2-3
CASRKDGLAGTLGFF TGTGCCAGTAGGAAAGACGGGCTAGCGGGAACCTTGGGGTTCTTC TRBV19 TRBD2 - TRBJ2-1
CASSRSLNRDRVTEAFF TGTGCCAGCAGCCGAAGCCTGAACCGGGACAGGGTCACTGAAGCTTTCTTT TRBV4-2 TRBD1 once TRBJ1-1
CASSYSGEDTEAFF TGTGCCAGCAGTTACTCAGGGGAGGACACTGAAGCTTTCTTT TRBV6-6 - - TRBJ1-1
CASSPTPTSSGTQYF TGTGCCAGCAGCCCCACACCGACTAGCTCGGGGACCCAGTACTTC TRBV7-3 TRBD2 - TRBJ2-5
CASSISGENGANVLTF TGTGCCAGTAGTATATCAGGCGAGAATGGGGCCAACGTCCTGACTTTC TRBV19 - - TRBJ2-6
CSVVLWSSYEQYF TGCAGCGTTGTGCTGTGGAGCTCCTACGAGCAGTACTTC TRBV29-1 - - TRBJ2-7
CASSPELEGTDTQYF TGTGCCAGCAGTCCGGAGCTAGAGGGCACAGATACGCAGTATTTT TRBV2 - - TRBJ2-3
CASSRQKNTEAFF TGCGCCAGCAGTCGACAGAAGAACACTGAAGCTTTCTTT TRBV4-1 - - TRBJ1-1
CASSTGTDLAYNEQFF TGCGCCAGCAGCACCGGAACGGACCTGGCCTACAATGAGCAGTTCTTC TRBV5-1 - - TRBJ2-1
CASSEGPTNYGYTF TGTGCCAGCAGTGAAGGTCCAACTAACTATGGCTACACCTTC TRBV6-1 - once TRBJ1-2
CASSPDMYQPQHF TGTGCCAGCAGCCCCGATATGTATCAGCCCCAGCATTTT TRBV14 - medium-sized TRBJ1-5
CASSLDPRLQGSRNNEQFF TGTGCCAGCAGCTTAGACCCGCGTCTTCAGGGATCACGAAACAATGAGCAGTTCTTC TRBV7-3 - - TRBJ2-1
CASSKTSGGTREQFF TGTGCCAGCAGCAAGACTAGCGGGGGTACAAGGGAGCAGTTCTTC TRBV11-2 TRBD2 - TRBJ2-1
CSVVQGAGSNQPQHF TGCAGCGTTGTCCAGGGGGCGGGGAGCAATCAGCCCCAGCATTTT TRBV29-1 TRBD1 once TRBJ1-5
CASSPRTGRNTEAFF TGTGCCAGCAGTCCGCGGACAGGGAGGAACACTGAAGCTTTCTTT TRBV27 TRBD1 - TRBJ1-1
CASSFAYEQYF TGCGCCAGCAGCTTCGCGTACGAGCAGTACTTC TRBV5-1 - - TRBJ2-7
CASSMTGPPSGYTF TGTGCCAGCAGCATGACAGGGCCCCCATCGGGCTACACCTTC TRBV5-6 TRBD1 - TRBJ1-2
CASSLATANSPLHF TGCGCCAGCAGCTTGGCGACGGCCAATTCACCCCTCCACTTT TRBV5-1 - - TRBJ1-6
CASSFSRSTDTQYF TGCGCCAGCAGCTTTTCAAGGAGCACAGATACGCAGTATTTT TRBV5-1 - - TRBJ2-3
CASSWRTGGTEAFF TGTGCCAGCAGTTGGCGGACAGGGGGCACTGAAGCTTTCTTT TRBV6-5 TRBD1 - TRBJ1-1
CASLQGGTYEQYF TGTGCCAGTTTGCAGGGGGGCACCTACGAGCAGTACTTC TRBV28 - - TRBJ2-7
CASSQLGTSVTDTQYF TGTGCCAGCAGCCAGCTCGGGACTAGCGTCACAGATACGCAGTATTTT TRBV7-2 TRBD2 - TRBJ2-3
CASRDAPRDGYTF TGTGCCAGTAGGGACGCCCCCCGAGATGGCTACACCTTC TRBV19 - - TRBJ1-2
CASSLEEQPQHF TGTGCCAGCAGCTTGGAGGAGCAGCCCCAGCATTTT TRBV7-2 - once TRBJ1-5
CASSPERGRSDGYTF TGTGCCAGCAGCCCCGAGAGGGGGCGATCTGATGGCTACACCTTC TRBV7-8 TRBD1 - TRBJ1-2
CASSLSSSANYGYTF TGTGCCAGCAGCTTAAGTAGCAGCGCTAACTATGGCTACACCTTC TRBV11-3 - once TRBJ1-2
CASSSGTSRSLGGYTF TGTGCCAGCTCATCAGGGACCAGTCGGAGCCTCGGGGGCTACACCTTC TRBV18 - - TRBJ1-2
CASTEIFDTEAFF TGTGCCAGTACCGAAATATTCGACACTGAAGCTTTCTTT TRBV19 - few TRBJ1-1
CSALAGTSAYEQYF TGCAGCGCCTTGGCCGGGACGAGCGCCTACGAGCAGTACTTC TRBV29-1 - - TRBJ2-7
CASSLGWGPDQPQHF TGTGCCAGCAGCTTAGGTTGGGGTCCGGATCAGCCCCAGCATTTT TRBV11-2 - - TRBJ1-5
CASSQDWADKAFF TGTGCCAGCAGCCAAGATTGGGCCGATAAAGCTTTCTTT TRBV14 - - TRBJ1-1
CASSLGQGAIGEQFF TGTGCCAGCAGTTTAGGGCAGGGGGCTATTGGTGAGCAGTTCTTC TRBV27 TRBD1 - TRBJ2-1
CSAWLKGEQFF TGCAGTGCTTGGCTCAAGGGGGAGCAGTTCTTC TRBV20-1 - - TRBJ2-1
CASSFAGDHEQYF TGTGCCAGCAGTTTCGCAGGGGACCACGAGCAGTACTTC TRBV6-6 - - TRBJ2-7